This T cell receptor beta chain was recovered during a study of beta chain features in type 1 diabetes. Expressed TCRB transcripts were sequenced because the entire RNA isolate underwent reverse transcription. Measured with immunoSEQ multiplex PCR; TCRdb has only the in-frame clones, and not every one. Of almost 250,000 clones listed, 12% to 15% are singletons. This clone was counted between two and nine times. V was shortened by 4 bases and J by 2 bases, with 8 bases between the two germline ends. Germline values: CDR1 ENHRY, CDR2 SYGVKD. This CDR3 is 13 amino acids long. Material for sequencing was naive CD4+ T cells from blood. This TCR derives from a woman aged 35 to 49 in good health. This chain joins TRBV10-3 and TRBJ2-5, with D unresolved. The chain's CDR3 is CAISGAQQETQYF. CDR3 DNA sequence: TGTGCCATCAGTGGGGCACAGCAAGAGACCCAGTACTTC.